Reported below is one T cell receptor beta chain. As yet, its antigen is unknown. This sample was included in a study of T cell responses to AZD1222 COVID-19 vaccine. Study-level points and caveats: Donors were chiefly white British, with a greater number of females, and clonal diversity was perhaps underestimated. Among spike-specific TCRs, nearly half reportedly target unmutated variant regions. The study found Spike-specific TCR breadth and depth rose after two AZD1222 doses.

The data were produced by immunoSEQ multiplex PCR, yet TCRdb's version contains in-frame clones alone and is incomplete. Among some 120,000 clones listed, about 86% were seen once. The material was peripheral blood, obtained on day 0 of AZD1222 vaccination. This TCR was recovered from an adult in good health.

The CDR3 nucleotides read TGCAGTGCTAGTGCGGGCCCAACTAATGAAAAACTGTTTTTT. Translation gives CSASAGPTNEKLFF. The V gene is TRBV20-1, the J gene TRBJ1-4; no definite D call. Trimming stripped 3 bases from V and 0 bases from J, with 8 bases between. Germline-derived CDR1 and CDR2 are DFQATT and SNEGSKA (reference sequence). The CDR3 loop spans 14 amino acids.